The 24 T cell receptor beta chains presented below share a single source sample, sequenced in a study of blood T cell repertoires in COVID-19. Assay: immunoSEQ multiplex PCR; the TCRdb copy retains only in-frame clones and omits some. The profile shows about 500,000 clones, 80% to 90% of them singletons. Sequenced: peripheral blood. Source of these receptors: a young man with COVID-19, enrolled during active disease.

The gene calls are TRBV5-5 and TRBJ2-5, with TRBD2 identical over 10 bases. Germline V CDR1 and CDR2: SGHKS, YYEKEE (reference sequence). V gave up 5 bases and J gave up 1 base; unmatched junction bases: 8. CDR3 length: 16 residues. Here the CDR3 DNA reads TGTGCCAGCAGATCTGGGGCTAGCGGGGGCCAAGAGACCCAGTACTTC. It yields the protein CASRSGASGGQETQYF. The full variable domain, with the rest looked up from reference TRBV5-5 and TRBJ2-5, is DAGVTQSPTHLIKTRGQQVTLRCSPISGHKSVSWYQQVLGQGPQFIFQYYEKEERGRGNFPDRFSARQFPNYSSELNVNALLLGDSALYLCASRSGASGGQETQYFGPGTRLLVL.

The table lists this clone with a few counts. The chain links TRBV2 to TRBJ1-6; possible D gene TRBD1, 6 bases. Trimming cost V 3 bases and J 0 bases, with 12 bases left between them. Germline V CDR1 and CDR2: SNHLY, FYNNEI. This CDR3 region has 17 residues. CDR3 coding DNA: TGTGCCAGCAGTGATCCGCAGGGGAGCTCCTATAATTCACCCCTCCACTTT. It yields the protein CASSDPQGSSYNSPLHF.

Only one count was recorded for this clone. The chain links TRBV2 to TRBJ1-1; no reliable D call. V was clipped by 2 bases and J by 0 bases, with 7 bases between them. The V gene's germline CDR1 is SNHLY and CDR2 FYNNEI. The CDR3 consists of 14 residues. The CDR3 DNA is TGTGCCAGCAGTGAAAACTCTATGAACACTGAAGCTTTCTTT. Translation gives CASSENSMNTEAFF.

J is TRBJ2-5 and V is TRBV20-1; D remains ambiguous. The CDR3 loop spans 15 amino acids. The germline V gene has CDR1 DFQATT and CDR2 SNEGSKA (reference sequence). V gave up 5 bases and J gave up 4 bases, with 20 bases separating them. As DNA, the CDR3 is TGCAGTGCTCGTGGTCAGGTCACTTTGGGAGAGACCCAGTACTTC. Its translation: CSARGQVTLGETQYF.

This clone was picked up one time. The CDR3 is CASSLGLAGGGEYF. In DNA, the CDR3 is TGTGCCAGCAGCTTAGGACTAGCGGGGGGCGGGGAATACTTC. This chain uses TRBV5-4 with TRBJ2-4, with 14 nucleotides matching TRBD2. The V segment lost 2 bases and the J segment 16 bases; nucleotides outside the gene matches: 8. Per germline, CDR1 SGHNT and CDR2 YYREEE (reference sequence). This CDR3 is 14 amino acids long.

The V gene is TRBV11-2, the J gene TRBJ2-7; D call uncertain. The germline V gene encodes CDR1 SGHAT and CDR2 FQNNGV. Trimming took off 0 bases at V and 3 bases at J, with 3 bases between the two ends. The CDR3 spans 12 residues. This chain's CDR3 is CASSLDSYEQYF. The CDR3 region has the DNA TGTGCCAGCAGCTTAGATAGCTACGAGCAGTACTTC.

Turning to this clone: Additional DNA sequences in this sample encode the identical CDR3. The chain has TRBV10-3 and TRBJ1-5, with a weak D call TRBD1 (5 bases). Germline values: CDR1 ENHRY, CDR2 SYGVKD. With 0 bases removed from V and 5 bases from J, the gap between germline ends came to 8 bases. This CDR3 comprises 14 residues. CDR3 region: CAISESGGDQPQHF. CDR3 coding DNA: TGTGCCATCAGTGAGTCCGGGGGGGATCAGCCCCAGCATTTT.

A single count supports this clone. CDR3 nucleotides: TGTGCCAGCTTTTCCCCGTCCGGGATCTACGAGCAGTACTTC. It codes for CASFSPSGIYEQYF. This rearrangement joins TRBV6-5 to TRBJ2-7; TRBD2 might be the D (5 bases). Trimming pared 8 bases from V and 3 bases from J, leaving 17 bases between. The CDR3 extends over 14 amino acids. Germline V gene data show CDR1 as MNHEY and CDR2 as SVGAGI.

This chain uses TRBV5-4 with TRBJ2-7; D is unresolved. The germline V gene has CDR1 SGHNT and CDR2 YYREEE (reference sequence). CDR3 length: 16 amino acids. Trimming took 3 bases from V and 0 from J, leaving 16 bases between them. The CDR3 DNA sequence: TGTGCCAGCAGCTCTATCCGAGGTCCCCGCTCCTACGAGCAGTACTTC. Translating gives CASSSIRGPRSYEQYF.

There are a few counts of this clone. The genes are TRBV2 and TRBJ1-4; the D gene is possibly TRBD1 (6 bases). Looked up from germline, CDR1 is SNHLY and CDR2 is FYNNEI. V shed 6 bases and J shed 10 bases, with 21 bases lying between them. The CDR3 spans 15 residues. CDR3 protein: CASSLEGTRVGKLFF. CDR3 nucleotides: TGTGCCAGCAGCCTAGAGGGGACAAGAGTCGGAAAACTGTTTTTT.

The CDR3 spells CASSEQLEQYF. CDR3 nucleotides: TGTGCCAGCAGTGAACAACTTGAGCAGTACTTC. V gene TRBV2 combines with J gene TRBJ2-7; D is unresolved. CDR3 size: 11 residues. Per germline, CDR1 SNHLY and CDR2 FYNNEI. The V gene lost 2 bases and the J gene lost 7 bases, with 6 bases spanning the gap.

This chain connects TRBV19 to TRBJ2-2, with 7 positions matching TRBD2. Germline V gene data show CDR1 as LNHDA and CDR2 as SQIVND (reference sequence). The CDR3 extends over 15 amino acids. The V segment lost 1 base and the J segment 5 bases; nucleotides outside the gene matches: 4. The CDR3 region is CASSIGGRRTGELFF. The CDR3 DNA sequence: TGTGCCAGTAGTATAGGCGGGAGAAGGACCGGGGAGCTGTTTTTT. The full variable domain, its missing parts supplied by reference TRBV19 and TRBJ2-2, is DGGITQSPKYLFRKEGQNVTLSCEQNLNHDAMYWYRQDPGQGLRLIYYSQIVNDFQKGDIAEGYSVSREKKESFPLTVTSAQKNPTAFYLCASSIGGRRTGELFFGEGSRLTVL.

The chain has TRBV7-8 and TRBJ2-7; no clear D gene. In germline, CDR1 is SGHVS, CDR2 FQNEAQ. The ends were cut back, 1 base at V and 2 bases at J, with 9 bases in the middle. The CDR3 extends over 14 amino acids. CDR3 bases: TGTGCCAGCAGCTTAGGCCCCGGAGCCTACGAGCAGTACTTC. Protein: CASSLGPGAYEQYF.

The V call is TRBV3-1 (or the pseudogene TRBV3-2), the J call TRBJ2-7; a weak D match, TRBD1 (5 bases). Germline lookup yields CDR1 LGHDT and CDR2 YNNKEL (reference sequence). This CDR3 region has 14 residues. Trimming pared 0 bases from V and 6 bases from J, leaving 12 bases between. This CDR3 is CASSQDPQEGEQYF. The CDR3 nucleotides read TGTGCCAGCAGCCAAGATCCACAGGAAGGCGAGCAGTACTTC.

This chain links TRBV28 with TRBJ1-1; possibly TRBD1 for D (6 bases). Germline values: CDR1 MDHEN, CDR2 SYDVKM. Trimming pared 9 bases from V and 3 bases from J, leaving 23 bases between. This CDR3 has 16 residues. Written as DNA, the CDR3 is TGTGCCAGTACTATCCCACAGGTGGGGGCGGACACTGAAGCTTTCTTT. This sequence encodes CASTIPQVGADTEAFF.

Concerning this clone: Other nucleotide sequences in the sample specify the same CDR3. This chain joins TRBV2 and TRBJ2-3; 12 bases align to TRBD2. The V and J ends lost 6 bases and 4 bases, in that order; junction bases with no gene match: 5. Per the germline V gene, CDR1 is SNHLY and CDR2 is FYNNEI. The CDR3 is made up of 15 amino acids. The chain's CDR3 is CASRRLAGGPDTQYF. The CDR3 nucleotides are TGTGCCAGCAGACGGCTAGCGGGGGGGCCAGATACGCAGTATTTT.

J is TRBJ1-2 and V is TRBV2; D is unresolved. This CDR3 region has 15 residues. The V end was cut by 3 bases, the J end by 1 base, with 12 bases between. In germline, CDR1 is SNHLY, CDR2 FYNNEI. The CDR3 bases are TGTGCCAGCAGTGAGGGAGGGCACGTTAACTATGGCTACACCTTC. It translates to CASSEGGHVNYGYTF.

In its sample, this clone was seen once. This rearrangement joins TRBV9 to TRBJ2-2, with 10 nucleotides matching TRBD2. Looked up from germline, CDR1 is SGDLS and CDR2 is YYNGEE. V lost 4 bases and J lost 5; bases outside the gene matches: 11. This CDR3 has 17 amino acids. The CDR3 DNA sequence: TGTGCCAGCAGCCCACGAGCGGGGGGGCCAGGGACCGGGGAGCTGTTTTTT. This translates into CASSPRAGGPGTGELFF.

The rearrangement joins TRBV14 to TRBJ2-1; no clear D gene. The CDR3 length is 13 residues. V was pared by 3 bases and J by 7 bases, with 10 bases between. Germline CDR1 and CDR2: SGHDN and FVKESK. CDR3 in amino acids: CASSHSVRNEQFF. CDR3 nucleotides: TGTGCCAGCAGCCATTCCGTGAGGAATGAGCAGTTCTTC. Supplemented by reference TRBV14 and TRBJ2-1, the full variable domain reads EAGVTQFPSHSVIEKGQTVTLRCDPISGHDNLYWYRRVMGKEIKFLLHFVKESKQDESGMPNNRFLAERTGGTYSTLKVQPAELEDSGVYFCASSHSVRNEQFFGPGTRLTVL.

The chain carries TRBV5-1 and TRBJ1-2, with 9 bases fitting TRBD1. CDR3 size: 13 residues. CDR1 and CDR2 from the germline V gene are SGHRS and YFSETQ. V gave up 4 bases and J gave up 4 bases; unmatched junction bases: 2. CDR3 region: CASSEDRGYGYTF. Written as DNA, the CDR3 is TGCGCCAGCAGCGAGGACAGGGGCTATGGCTACACCTTC.

V and J are TRBV4-2 and TRBJ2-1; 8 nucleotides match TRBD2. CDR3 size: 18 residues. Germline CDR1 LGHNA, CDR2 YNFKEQ. J was trimmed by 7 bases and V by 0 bases; bases with no gene match: 14. CDR3 protein: CASSQDYYLAAGGNEQFF. CDR3 bases: TGTGCCAGCAGCCAAGATTATTATTTGGCGGCGGGGGGTAATGAGCAGTTCTTC.

The table lists this clone with a few counts. The gene calls are TRBV5-1 and TRBJ2-7; D possibly corresponds to TRBD2 (6 bases). CDR3 length: 16 residues. Trimming removed 3 bases from V and 5 bases from J, with 21 bases in between. CDR1 is SGHRS, CDR2 YFSETQ, per germline. Here the CDR3 DNA reads TGCGCCAGCAGCTGGATTACGGGGACGGGCGGGAACGAGCAGTACTTC. Amino acid sequence: CASSWITGTGGNEQYF.

V is TRBV5-1 and J is TRBJ2-3, with D hard to call. The germline CDR1 and CDR2 sequences are SGHRS and YFSETQ. This CDR3 has 15 amino acids. The germline V and J ends were trimmed by 0 bases and 3 bases, with 11 bases remaining between them. The CDR3 DNA is TGCGCCAGCAGCTTGGCCTTGCGTCTGACAGATACGCAGTATTTT. Residues: CASSLALRLTDTQYF.

The chain couples TRBV5-1 to TRBJ1-5; TRBD1 matches at 7 bases. V lost 0 bases and J lost 7; bases outside the gene matches: 4. The CDR3 spans 14 residues. Germline CDR1 is SGHRS and CDR2 is YFSETQ. The CDR3 protein is CASSLEGASQPQHF. In DNA form, the CDR3 reads TGCGCCAGCAGCTTGGAGGGGGCAAGCCAGCCCCAGCATTTT.